The 32 T cell receptor beta chains given below trace back to one sample, sequenced in a study of identical twins. MiXCR was run by TCRdb on the 5' RACE reads, yielding one entry per CDR3 protein. The sample consists of around 480,000 distinct CDR3 sequences, approximately 15% of them appearing once. This sample was shared with a second study, whose subject was yellow fever vaccine responses in identical twins.

What was sequenced was CD4+ T cells sorted from blood. Receptors originate from a woman between 18 and 29 years old in good health.

The V and J genes are TRBV9 and TRBJ2-5, with 9 bases matching TRBD2. J gave up 2 bases and V 6 bases, and 11 bases lay outside the gene matches. The CDR3 extends over 16 amino acids. Germline CDR1 SGDLS, CDR2 YYNGEE. The CDR3 region is CASTSRTGLAQETQYF. Here the CDR3 DNA reads TGTGCCAGCACCTCTCGGACGGGACTAGCACAAGAGACCCAGTACTTC.

The chain combines TRBV4-1 with TRBJ2-3, with TRBD2 identical over 7 bases. Germline CDR1 MGHRA, CDR2 YSYEKL. The CDR3 is made up of 15 amino acids. After removal of 4 bases from V and 6 bases from J, the junction contained 10 bases not matched to a gene. The CDR3 region has the DNA TGCGCCAGCAGCCTTACGGTAGCGGGTGCGGATACGCAGTATTTT. It is translated as CASSLTVAGADTQYF.

This clonotype was counted only a few times. The chain combines TRBV5-1 with TRBJ2-1; D gene unclear. The CDR3 covers 10 residues. Germline V CDR1 and CDR2: SGHRS, YFSETQ. Trimming cost V 8 bases and J 9 bases, with 9 bases left between them. As DNA, the CDR3 is TGCGCCAGGGGTTTATTTGAGCAGTTCTTC. Its protein product is CARGLFEQFF.

This clonotype was counted between two and nine times. The gene calls are TRBV7-3 and TRBJ2-1; no clear D. The ends were cut back, 1 base at V and 6 bases at J, with 7 bases in the middle. Germline CDR1 reads SGHTA; CDR2 reads FQGTGA. The CDR3 is 13 amino acids. The CDR3 region is CASSLNMLNEQFF. The CDR3 region has the DNA TGTGCCAGCAGCTTAAACATGCTCAATGAGCAGTTCTTC.

This clonotype was seen more than once but under ten times. The chain carries TRBV20-1 and TRBJ2-3, with TRBD2 matching over 8 bases. This CDR3 region has 17 residues. Germline CDR1 reads DFQATT; CDR2 reads SNEGSKA (reference sequence). Trimming removed 2 bases from V and 3 bases from J; junction bases left unmatched: 13. The CDR3 sequence is CSARTTGGAGGTDTQYF. CDR3 nucleotides: TGCAGTGCTAGAACAACCGGGGGGGCCGGGGGAACAGATACGCAGTATTTT.

The CDR3: CSVGGGEGNYGYTF. For the CDR3, the DNA is TGCAGCGTTGGGGGCGGGGAGGGTAACTATGGCTACACCTTC. The V call is TRBV29-1, the J call TRBJ1-2; a weak D match, TRBD1 (5 bases). Between the trimmed V and J ends, which lost 4 bases and 1 base, there was a span of 13 bases. Germline CDR1 and CDR2: SQVTM and ANQGSEA. This CDR3 region has 14 residues.

This sequence joins TRBV5-1 and TRBJ2-5; 9 nucleotides line up with TRBD1. Germline V CDR1 and CDR2: SGHRS, YFSETQ. Trimming cost V 0 bases and J 1 base; bases outside gene matches: 4. The CDR3 covers 16 residues. This CDR3 is CASSLAWTGAQETQYF. The CDR3 region has the DNA TGCGCCAGCAGCTTGGCCTGGACAGGGGCCCAAGAGACCCAGTACTTC.

There are many counts of this clonotype. In nucleotides, the CDR3 is TGTGCCATCAGTGAGGGACAGATAAGGAATTCACCCCTCCACTTT. Translation gives CAISEGQIRNSPLHF. The V gene is TRBV10-3, the J gene TRBJ1-6; D possibly corresponds to TRBD1 (6 bases). CDR1 is ENHRY, CDR2 SYGVKD, per germline. Trimming removed 2 bases at V and 7 bases at J, with 12 bases between. This CDR3 spans 15 amino acids.

This clonotype was observed a handful of times. The V gene is TRBV5-1, the J gene TRBJ2-5, with 13 nucleotides matching TRBD2. The CDR3 length is 15 residues. Germline CDR1 SGHRS, CDR2 YFSETQ. The V gene end was trimmed by 4 bases and the J gene end by 3 bases; junction bases not matched to a gene: 3. The CDR3 protein is CASSQGTSGKETQYF. DNA of the CDR3: TGCGCCAGCAGCCAAGGGACTAGCGGGAAAGAGACCCAGTACTTC.

This clonotype occurred many times. J is TRBJ2-7 and V is TRBV7-2; no clear D. The CDR3 has 12 residues. The V gene lost 6 bases and the J gene lost 2 bases, with 8 bases spanning the gap. Germline V CDR1 and CDR2: SGHTA, FQGNSA. The CDR3 DNA follows: TGTGCCAGCAGTTTATCAACCTACGAGCAGTACTTC. Protein: CASSLSTYEQYF.

This clonotype was seen a handful of times. The chain recombines TRBV4-1 with TRBJ2-7, with TRBD1 identical over 7 bases. V lost 1 base, J lost 3 bases, and 9 bases stayed unmatched. CDR1 is MGHRA, CDR2 YSYEKL, per germline. The CDR3 has 16 amino acids. CDR3 nucleotides: TGCGCCAGCAGCCAAGTACCGGGACAGACCCTCTACGAGCAGTACTTC. Its translation: CASSQVPGQTLYEQYF.

This clonotype turned up a few times. The J gene is TRBJ2-3, the V gene TRBV18; 7 bases match TRBD1. Germline CDR1 reads KGHSH; CDR2 reads LQKENI. V lost 5 bases and J lost 5; bases outside the gene matches: 4. This CDR3 is 13 amino acids long. CDR3 in amino acids: CASSRGGLDTQYF. The DNA of the CDR3 is TGTGCCAGCTCAAGAGGGGGCTTAGATACGCAGTATTTT.

This clonotype was observed a few times. The V and J genes are TRBV5-1 and TRBJ2-3, with D possibly TRBD2 on 5 matching bases. CDR3 length equals 15 residues. Germline V gene lookup returns CDR1 SGHRS and CDR2 YFSETQ. V was shortened by 0 bases and J by 4 bases, with 12 bases between the two germline ends. For the CDR3, the DNA is TGCGCCAGCAGCTTGGCCCCTAGCAGCTCAGATACGCAGTATTTT. Protein sequence: CASSLAPSSSDTQYF.

The sample holds a few counts of this clonotype. The chain combines TRBV18 with TRBJ2-1; 10 nucleotides align to TRBD1. The V gene's germline CDR1 is KGHSH and CDR2 LQKENI. The CDR3 has 16 residues. Trimming took 4 bases from V and 2 from J; bases not matched to a gene: 5. The CDR3 loop is CASSQMGQGTYNEQFF. Here the CDR3 DNA reads TGTGCCAGCTCACAAATGGGACAGGGGACCTACAATGAGCAGTTCTTC.

This clonotype was counted only a few times. The chain carries TRBV5-1 and TRBJ2-7; maybe TRBD2 (6 bases). The CDR3 is 14 residues long. Deletions cut 0 bases from V and 3 bases from J, with 10 bases between. The germline V gene encodes CDR1 SGHRS and CDR2 YFSETQ. The CDR3 DNA is TGCGCCAGCAGCTTGGCCCCGGACTACTACGAGCAGTACTTC. It yields the protein CASSLAPDYYEQYF.

The chain is built from TRBV6-1 and TRBJ1-1; perhaps TRBD1 as D (6 bases). CDR1 and CDR2 from the germline V gene are MNHNS and SASEGT. V lost 8 bases and J 10 bases, leaving 23 bases between the germline ends. The CDR3 sequence is 14 residues long. The CDR3 here is CASPGAELDVGAFF. The DNA for the CDR3 is TGTGCCAGCCCGGGGGCAGAGTTAGATGTTGGAGCTTTCTTT.

V and J are TRBV20-1 and TRBJ2-1; TRBD2 agrees at 10 bases. CDR1 and CDR2 (germline): DFQATT, SNEGSKA (reference sequence). CDR3 length: 16 amino acids. V shed 0 bases, J shed 9 bases, and the junction held 11 bases outside the gene matches. Here the CDR3 DNA reads TGCAGTGCTAGAGATCGAAAGCGGGGGGGCACTGGTGAGCAGTTCTTC. This sequence encodes CSARDRKRGGTGEQFF.

This clonotype was seen many times. The rearrangement links TRBV5-1 to TRBJ2-7, with a possible D match to TRBD2 (5 bases). The length of the CDR3 is 12 residues. With 4 bases removed from V and 2 bases from J, the gap between germline ends came to 7 bases. CDR1 and CDR2 (germline): SGHRS, YFSETQ. The CDR3 region is CASSLTTYEQYF. CDR3 DNA: TGCGCCAGCAGCCTGACTACCTACGAGCAGTACTTC.

This clonotype was seen more than once but under ten times. The chain carries TRBV4-3 and TRBJ2-2; D might be TRBD1 or TRBD2, each matching 5 bases. Trimming left V 4 bases short and J 7 bases short, with 13 bases between. There are 14 residues in the CDR3. Per the germline V gene, CDR1 is LGHNA and CDR2 is YSLEER. The CDR3 loop is CASSPGRAGGELFF. CDR3 coding DNA: TGCGCCAGCAGCCCTGGCAGGGCGGGCGGGGAGCTGTTTTTT.

The chain joins TRBV11-2 to TRBJ1-6, with D possibly being TRBD1 (6 bases). There are 15 residues in the CDR3. Deletions cut 6 bases from V and 7 bases from J, with 16 bases between. CDR1 is SGHAT and CDR2 is FQNNGV in the germline V gene. CDR3 sequence: CASRGGLSPNSPLHF. The CDR3 region has the DNA TGTGCCAGCAGGGGGGGGCTATCCCCGAATTCACCCCTCCACTTT.

The chain combines TRBV7-6 with TRBJ1-2; TRBD1 matches 7 bases. This CDR3 has 15 amino acids. V shed 4 bases, J shed 4 bases, and the junction held 9 bases outside the gene matches. Germline values: CDR1 SGHVS, CDR2 FNYEAQ. This CDR3 reads CASSSNPGQLYGYTF. DNA of the CDR3: TGTGCCAGCAGCTCAAACCCGGGACAGCTCTATGGCTACACCTTC.

This clonotype was recorded many times. No DNA is shown, since the ends of the CDR3 on it are uncertain; the CDR3 is the one TCRdb lists. The chain has TRBV21-1 and TRBJ2-7; TRBD1, the table's D call, was not compared with the DNA. TRBV21-1 is recorded as a pseudogene. A total of 17 residues make up the CDR3, ends included. CDR3: CASSKDRRDRYYCEQYF.

This clonotype has only a few counts. V is TRBV7-2 and J is TRBJ2-3; D assignment may be TRBD1 or TRBD2 (5 bases each). The CDR3 extends over 14 amino acids. V was trimmed by 8 bases and J by 2 bases, leaving 14 bases between them. CDR1 is SGHTA, CDR2 FQGNSA, per germline. In DNA, the CDR3 is TGTGCCAGCGCGAGCATAGGGACCACAGATACGCAGTATTTT. Residues: CASASIGTTDTQYF.

This clonotype was found a few times. The chain joins TRBV6-6 to TRBJ2-1; D perhaps matches TRBD2 (5 bases). Germline CDR1 is MNHNY and CDR2 is SVGAGI (reference sequence). With 5 bases removed from V and 10 bases from J, the gap between germline ends came to 9 bases. The CDR3 spans 11 residues. The DNA of the CDR3 is TGTGCCAGCAGTATACTAGGGGAGCAGTTCTTC. The encoded protein is CASSILGEQFF.

This clonotype was counted at least ten times. The CDR3 region is CASSQRMDQPQHF. In nucleotides, the CDR3 is TGTGCCAGCAGCCAACGCATGGATCAGCCCCAGCATTTT. This chain joins TRBV7-2 and TRBJ1-5; no firm D call. This CDR3 region has 13 residues. Looked up from germline, CDR1 is SGHTA and CDR2 is FQGNSA. Deletions cut 5 bases from V and 5 bases from J, with 10 bases between.

The chain combines TRBV30 with TRBJ2-1, with 8 bases that match TRBD2. The CDR3 sequence is 15 residues long. The V segment lost 5 bases and the J segment 1 base; nucleotides outside the gene matches: 7. Germline-derived CDR1 and CDR2 are GTSNPN and SVGIG (reference sequence). The CDR3 DNA reads as TGTGCCTGGGCCCCTTTAGCGGGATCCTACAATGAGCAGTTCTTC. It codes for CAWAPLAGSYNEQFF.

CDR3 in DNA: TGCGCCAGCAGCTTCGGGGGGATTAGCTCTGGAAACACCATATATTTT. As protein: CASSFGGISSGNTIYF. This sequence joins TRBV5-1 and TRBJ1-3; D possibly corresponds to TRBD1 (5 bases). The V gene lost 2 bases and the J gene lost 0 bases, with 12 bases spanning the gap. CDR3 length: 16 amino acids. The germline gives CDR1 SGHRS, CDR2 YFSETQ.

There are many counts of this clonotype. The chain recombines TRBV4-1 with TRBJ2-5; D is ambiguous. Germline assignment: CDR1 MGHRA and CDR2 YSYEKL. The CDR3 is 9 residues long. V lost 10 bases and J 3 bases, leaving 3 bases between the germline ends. The CDR3 region has the DNA TGCGCCACAGAAGAGACCCAGTACTTC. The encoded protein is CATEETQYF.

This clonotype was recorded many times. The gene calls are TRBV27 and TRBJ2-6; unclear D gene. Trimming left V 3 bases short and J 0 bases short, with 3 bases between. CDR3 size: 14 residues. CDR1 is MNHEY and CDR2 is SMNVEV in the germline V gene (reference sequence). As DNA, the CDR3 is TGTGCCAGCAGTTTGAGCTCTGGGGCCAACGTCCTGACTTTC. Its protein is CASSLSSGANVLTF.

This chain uses TRBV5-6 with TRBJ1-4; D unclear. The CDR3 contains 11 residues. V lost 1 base, J lost 12 bases, and 7 bases lay in between. CDR1 and CDR2 from the germline V gene are SGHDT and YYEEEE. CDR3 region: CASSLTDELFF. The CDR3 nucleotides are TGTGCCAGCAGCTTGACTGATGAACTGTTTTTT.

This clonotype has a handful of counts. This chain joins TRBV12-3 or TRBV12-4 and TRBJ2-7, with 8 bases fitting TRBD1. V dropped 2 bases and J dropped 7; count of bases not matched to a gene: 13. CDR3 length: 16 residues. The CDR3 nucleotides are TGTGCCAGCAGTTTAATAGGAAACAGGGGGTCTCGGGAGCAGTACTTC. Translating gives CASSLIGNRGSREQYF.

The rearrangement joins TRBV7-2 to TRBJ2-1; D perhaps matches TRBD1 (6 bases). Trimming pared 8 bases from V and 0 bases from J, leaving 17 bases between. Germline lookup yields CDR1 SGHTA and CDR2 FQGNSA. The CDR3 sequence is 16 residues long. This CDR3 is CASRRNRVGSYNEQFF. The CDR3, as DNA: TGTGCCAGCCGAAGAAACAGGGTAGGCTCCTACAATGAGCAGTTCTTC.